A single sample gave rise to the 17 T cell receptor beta chains below, sequenced in a study of shared T cell receptors in the human thymus (dated by TCRdb to the early 2020s). Receptor amplification or capture employed the immunoSEQ multiplex PCR assay. TCRdb mirrors the immuneACCESS table, restricted to in-frame sequences. Some clones are absent from its copies; in checked studies, under half trace to an unresolved V gene, and the reason for the others is unknown. This sample has more than 300,000 clones in its table, and approximately 95% of those were observed once. The ten largest make up 0.015% to 0.02% of the sample. The sequencing input was thymocytes. The receptor set was obtained from a human donor.

This clone was seen a single time. V and J are TRBV6-6 and TRBJ2-7; D is ambiguous. Trimming cost V 5 bases and J 3 bases, with 17 bases left between them. Germline V lookup: CDR1 MNHNY, CDR2 SVGAGI (reference sequence). The CDR3 has 15 amino acids. CDR3 sequence: CASSSTGPDFYEQYF. CDR3 coding DNA: TGTGCCAGCAGTAGCACCGGGCCAGATTTCTACGAGCAGTACTTC.

J is TRBJ2-3 and V is TRBV19; D possibly uses TRBD1 or TRBD2 (6 bases each). Germline assignment: CDR1 LNHDA and CDR2 SQIVND (reference sequence). V was clipped by 5 bases and J by 5 bases, with 14 bases between them. The CDR3 sequence is 14 residues long. The chain's CDR3 is CASSPAGGRDTQYF. The CDR3 coding sequence is TGTGCCAGTAGTCCAGCCGGGGGCAGAGATACGCAGTATTTT.

The chain links TRBV14 to TRBJ2-1; D perhaps matches TRBD1 (6 bases). Trimming stripped 2 bases from V and 0 bases from J, with 11 bases between. This CDR3 comprises 16 residues. Germline V gene data show CDR1 as SGHDN and CDR2 as FVKESK. The CDR3 nucleotides read TGTGCCAGCAGCCAACCAGGGGCCAGCTCCTACAATGAGCAGTTCTTC. Protein sequence: CASSQPGASSYNEQFF.

The rearrangement uses TRBV4-1 and TRBJ1-1; 10 bases align to TRBD1. The ends lost 0 bases at V and 5 bases at J; junction bases unmatched: 3. From germline, CDR1 is MGHRA and CDR2 YSYEKL. The CDR3 covers 15 residues. CDR3 sequence reads: CASSQESGQGTEAFF. The CDR3 DNA is TGCGCCAGCAGCCAAGAGTCGGGACAGGGGACTGAAGCTTTCTTT.

The chain is built from TRBV19 and TRBJ2-5; D is ambiguous. The CDR3 is made up of 15 amino acids. With 1 base removed from V and 1 base from J, the gap between germline ends came to 10 bases. Germline CDR1 is LNHDA and CDR2 is SQIVND (reference sequence). The CDR3 reads CASSIAGSPQETQYF. DNA of the CDR3: TGTGCCAGTAGTATAGCTGGCAGCCCCCAAGAGACCCAGTACTTC.

This clone was seen only once. This chain uses TRBV6-1 with TRBJ1-1, with TRBD1 matching 10 bases. This CDR3 is built from 18 residues. V was pared by 4 bases and J by 0 bases, with 11 bases of the junction left unmatched. The germline gives CDR1 MNHNS, CDR2 SASEGT. CDR3 sequence (DNA): TGTGCCAGCAGTGGGGACAGGGGAATTGGGGTCTTGAACACTGAAGCTTTCTTT. Translating it yields CASSGDRGIGVLNTEAFF.

The V and J genes are TRBV25-1 and TRBJ2-1, with D perhaps TRBD2 (6 bases). V lost 10 bases to trimming and J lost 5 bases, with 12 bases between them. Germline V CDR1 and CDR2: MGHDK, SYGVNS. This CDR3 is built from 12 residues. The CDR3 nucleotides read TGTGCCAAAGCGGAGGGTCACAATGAGCAGTTCTTC. Amino acid sequence: CAKAEGHNEQFF.

The rearrangement uses TRBV29-1 and TRBJ1-2; tentative D call: TRBD1 (6 bases). V gave up 6 bases and J gave up 5 bases, with 16 bases separating them. The V gene's germline CDR1 is SQVTM and CDR2 ANQGSEA. This CDR3 region has 13 residues. The CDR3 DNA sequence: TGCAGCGTGGCTGACAGGCAGGCTTATGGCTACACCTTC. This encodes CSVADRQAYGYTF. The variable domain in full, completed from reference TRBV29-1 and TRBJ1-2, reads SAVISQKPSRDICQRGTSLTIQCQVDSQVTMMFWYRQQPGQSLTLIATANQGSEATYESGFVIDKFPISRPNLTFSTLTVSNMSPEDSSIYLCSVADRQAYGYTFGSGTRLTVV.

The rearrangement joins TRBV28 to TRBJ1-1; 8 positions match TRBD1. The J segment lost 7 bases and the V segment lost 6 bases, leaving 7 bases of the junction unmatched. The CDR3 loop spans 13 amino acids. Germline CDR1 reads MDHEN; CDR2 reads SYDVKM. This chain's CDR3 is CASRKTGGIEAFF. The CDR3 DNA is TGTGCCAGCAGGAAAACAGGGGGGATTGAAGCTTTCTTT.

The rearrangement links TRBV27 to TRBJ2-1; D gene ambiguous. V was pared by 4 bases and J by 0 bases, with 13 bases between. CDR1 and CDR2 (germline): MNHEY, SMNVEV (reference sequence). The CDR3 has 16 residues. The CDR3 DNA sequence: TGTGCCAGCAGTTGTAGTCATTCGAACTCCTACAATGAGCAGTTCTTC. Encoded protein: CASSCSHSNSYNEQFF.

The chain combines TRBV7-6 with TRBJ2-5; D uncertain. Germline loops: CDR1 SGHVS, CDR2 FNYEAQ. V gave up 0 bases and J gave up 5 bases, with 16 bases separating them. CDR3 length: 16 amino acids. The CDR3 DNA reads as TGTGCCAGCAGCTTAGCGCCGGGTCAACCCTGGGAGACCCAGTACTTC. This gives the protein CASSLAPGQPWETQYF.

CDR3 nucleotides: TGTGCCAGCAGCCTGCTCAGGGACAGGGTAGAGACCCAGTACTTC. Translated, it gives CASSLLRDRVETQYF. The chain carries TRBV7-6 and TRBJ2-5, with 9 bases fitting TRBD1. Germline loops: CDR1 SGHVS, CDR2 FNYEAQ. The CDR3 contains 15 residues. Trimming removed 5 bases from V and 4 bases from J; junction bases left unmatched: 8.

The chain combines TRBV20-1 with TRBJ2-1; D is ambiguous. From germline, CDR1 is DFQATT and CDR2 SNEGSKA (reference sequence). The CDR3 has 11 residues. Trimming took 4 bases from V and 6 from J, leaving 7 bases between them. The CDR3 bases are TGCAGTGCTATTTACCGCAATGAGCAGTTCTTC. This translates into CSAIYRNEQFF.

The chain joins TRBV30 to TRBJ1-2; D is possibly TRBD1 (5 bases). The CDR3 loop spans 15 amino acids. Trimming removed 2 bases at V and 4 bases at J, with 17 bases between. Germline CDR1 GTSNPN, CDR2 SVGIG (reference sequence). CDR3 nucleotide sequence: TGTGCCTGGAGTAACACCCAGGGTCCTCCCTATGGCTACACCTTC. This codes for CAWSNTQGPPYGYTF.

This clone has only one observation. V and J are TRBV9 and TRBJ2-6; possibly TRBD2 for D (5 bases). Trimming stripped 3 bases from V and 1 base from J, with 8 bases between. Germline loops: CDR1 SGDLS, CDR2 YYNGEE. The CDR3 has 15 amino acids. CDR3 in amino acids: CASSGTGSGANVLTF. The CDR3, as DNA: TGTGCCAGCAGCGGAACGGGGTCTGGGGCCAACGTCCTGACTTTC.

This clone appeared a few times. The chain is built from TRBV19 and TRBJ2-7, with a tentative D call TRBD1 (5 bases). There are 14 residues in the CDR3. With 3 bases removed from V and 2 bases from J, the gap between germline ends came to 11 bases. Germline CDR1 reads LNHDA; CDR2 reads SQIVND (reference sequence). CDR3 protein: CASSMGQGAYEQYF. The CDR3 region has the DNA TGTGCCAGTAGTATGGGTCAGGGTGCCTACGAGCAGTACTTC.

The chain combines TRBV28 with TRBJ2-3; no reliable D call. The CDR3 loop spans 14 amino acids. The germline gives CDR1 MDHEN, CDR2 SYDVKM. V was shortened by 5 bases and J by 1 base, with 10 bases between the two germline ends. CDR3 in amino acids: CASSPRRGTDTQYF. CDR3 DNA sequence: TGTGCCAGCAGTCCCCGTAGAGGCACAGATACGCAGTATTTT.